The subject of this entry is one T cell receptor beta chain. The antigen remains unidentified. Via MiXCR, TCRdb re-called the reads, giving one row per CDR3 protein. Among about 480,000 distinct CDR3 sequences, 33% were seen once, and the ten largest hold roughly 15%. The data originate from a study of T cell repertoires in cytomegalovirus infection. General study findings and limits: HLA-C-restricted, CMV-specific TCR beta clonotypes were dominant ex vivo.

CDR1 and CDR2 from the germline V gene are LNHDA and SQIVND (reference sequence). The length of the CDR3 is 16 residues. The trim removed 3 bases at V and 5 bases at J, leaving 7 bases unmatched. The clonotype originates from a human donor in good health (CMV status not recorded). Some clones in this sample may be carry-over from other donors' samples. The rearrangement joins TRBV19 to TRBJ2-2, with 9 positions matching TRBD2. The specimen comprised cultured PBMCs, sampled from culture after CMV antigen stimulation. The CDR3 loop is CASSIVAGAGTGELFF. As DNA, the CDR3 is TGTGCCAGTAGTATCGTAGCGGGAGCGGGGACCGGGGAGCTGTTTTTT.